The 3 T cell receptor beta chains below all came from one sample that was sequenced in a study of blood T cell repertoires in COVID-19 (dated by TCRdb to the early 2020s). Libraries were prepared through the immunoSEQ multiplex PCR assay. Sourced from immuneACCESS, this table was stored by TCRdb with only in-frame sequences that have V and J called. A share of the clones is absent; for the studies checked, an unresolved V gene accounts for under half, and the remainder has no known explanation. The sample data list 71,000 or so clones, and about nine tenths of these were observed just once. The ten largest clones capture around a sixth of the sample. Sequences were obtained from peripheral blood. The receptors were gathered from a man aged 80 or over in a cohort sampled during active COVID-19.

This sequence joins TRBV5-6 and TRBJ2-5; 7 bases align to TRBD1. The CDR3 contains 14 residues. Germline-derived CDR1 and CDR2 are SGHDT and YYEEEE. V lost 0 bases, J lost 5 bases, and 4 bases stayed unmatched. CDR3 amino acids: CASSLETGLETQYF. For the CDR3, the DNA is TGTGCCAGCAGCTTGGAGACAGGGTTGGAGACCCAGTACTTC.

The chain has TRBV6-6 and TRBJ2-5; D not resolved. CDR3 length equals 13 residues. With 5 bases removed from V and 2 bases from J, the gap between germline ends came to 9 bases. The germline V gene has CDR1 MNHNY and CDR2 SVGAGI (reference sequence). CDR3 protein: CASSRQTQETQYF. The CDR3 DNA reads as TGTGCCAGCAGTCGGCAGACTCAAGAGACCCAGTACTTC.

The rearrangement uses TRBV13 and TRBJ1-6; 8 bases are a match to TRBD1. The V gene's germline CDR1 is PRHDT and CDR2 FYEKMQ (reference sequence). J was trimmed by 5 bases and V by 7 bases; bases with no gene match: 10. The CDR3 has 16 residues. CDR3 in amino acids: CASTPGTGENNSPLHF. As DNA, the CDR3 is TGTGCCAGCACCCCTGGGACAGGAGAAAATAATTCACCCCTCCACTTT.